The clone carrying this T cell receptor (beta chain) was counted only a few times. Antigen: not known. The sample originates from a study of cytomegalovirus exposure and HLA in healthy donors. Study overall: Genotyping showed around 80% of over 350 donors falling in the Caucasian-associated ancestry cluster.

General observations from the study: Previously analyzed data showed that most TCR beta V segments were productive at a frequency of about 87% or about 30%. In vitro assays verified that three CMV-associated chains recognized CMV antigens specifically.

The PCR employed 60 Vbeta primers together with 13 Jbeta primers. The data were produced by immunoSEQ multiplex PCR, yet TCRdb's version contains in-frame clones alone and is incomplete. The sample contains 110,000 or so clones, 77% of which appear only once. The CDR3 runs 15 residues. The V gene lost 7 bases and the J gene lost 5 bases, with 18 bases spanning the gap. CDR1 MNHNS and CDR2 SASEGT come from the germline V gene. The sequence was collected from a man between 35 and 55 years old in good health and CMV-seropositive. Input material: PBMCs. This chain connects TRBV6-1 to TRBJ1-5, with a possible D match to TRBD1 (6 bases). The CDR3 DNA follows: TGTGCCAGCACCAACTTTCGACAGGTCCATCAGCCCCAGCATTTT. Translated: CASTNFRQVHQPQHF.